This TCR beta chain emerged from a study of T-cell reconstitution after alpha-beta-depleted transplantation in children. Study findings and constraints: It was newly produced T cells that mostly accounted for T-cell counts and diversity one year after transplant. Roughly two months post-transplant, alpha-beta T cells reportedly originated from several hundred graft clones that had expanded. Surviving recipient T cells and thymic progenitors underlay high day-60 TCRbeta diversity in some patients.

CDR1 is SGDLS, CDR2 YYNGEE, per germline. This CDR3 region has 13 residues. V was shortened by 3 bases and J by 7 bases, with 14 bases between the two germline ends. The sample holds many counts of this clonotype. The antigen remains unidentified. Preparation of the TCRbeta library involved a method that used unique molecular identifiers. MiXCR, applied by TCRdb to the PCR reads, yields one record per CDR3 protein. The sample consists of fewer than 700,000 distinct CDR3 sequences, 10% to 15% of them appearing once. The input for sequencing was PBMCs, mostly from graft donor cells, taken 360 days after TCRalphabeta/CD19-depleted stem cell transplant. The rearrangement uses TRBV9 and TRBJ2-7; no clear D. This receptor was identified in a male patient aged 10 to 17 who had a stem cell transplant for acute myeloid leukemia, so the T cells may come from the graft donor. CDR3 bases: TGTGCCAGCAGCGCCGGACCACCGAGGGAGCAGTACTTC. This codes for CASSAGPPREQYF. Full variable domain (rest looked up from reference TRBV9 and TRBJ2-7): DSGVTQTPKHLITATGQRVTLRCSPRSGDLSVYWYQQSLDQGLQFLIQYYNGEERAKGNILERFSAQQFPDLHSELNLSSLELGDSALYFCASSAGPPREQYFGPGTRLTVT.